These 10 T cell receptor beta chains were all obtained from the same sample, sequenced in a study of blood T cell repertoires in COVID-19. Only in-frame clones appear in the TCRdb table, and some are missing; sequencing was by immunoSEQ multiplex PCR. The sample includes approximately 350,000 clones, 85% to 90% of them seen just once. The sample consisted of peripheral blood. The receptors were gathered from a woman in her sixties or seventies with COVID-19, enrolled during active disease.

The chain employs TRBV20-1 and TRBJ1-4, with a weak D call TRBD1 (6 bases). This CDR3 is built from 13 residues. V was trimmed by 3 bases and J by 5 bases, leaving 10 bases between them. CDR1 is DFQATT, CDR2 SNEGSKA, per germline (reference sequence). The CDR3 region has the DNA TGCAGTGCTAGTGGGGGACAAAATGAAAAACTGTTTTTT. It yields the protein CSASGGQNEKLFF.

The chain links TRBV3-1 (or the pseudogene TRBV3-2) to TRBJ1-1; the D gene is possibly TRBD1 (6 bases). CDR3 length equals 12 residues. Germline assignment: CDR1 LGHDT and CDR2 YNNKEL (reference sequence). V was pared by 4 bases and J by 10 bases, with 13 bases between. The CDR3 spells CASSPNRAAAFF. For the CDR3, the DNA is TGTGCCAGCAGCCCTAACAGGGCCGCAGCTTTCTTT.

This clone was found once. V and J are TRBV7-9 and TRBJ2-3; 10 bases map to TRBD2. Trimming took 7 bases from V and 2 from J; bases not matched to a gene: 6. CDR1 is SEHNR and CDR2 is FQNEAQ in the germline V gene (reference sequence). The CDR3 totals 15 residues. The DNA for the CDR3 is TGTGCCAGCACCGAACTAGCGGGGTTCACAGATACGCAGTATTTT. It specifies CASTELAGFTDTQYF.

V usage is TRBV27 and J usage is TRBJ2-7, with TRBD2 matching 7 bases. Per germline, CDR1 MNHEY and CDR2 SMNVEV (reference sequence). Trimming took 6 bases from V and 0 from J; bases not matched to a gene: 5. The CDR3 contains 14 residues. In DNA, the CDR3 is TGTGCCAGCAGGGGGGGGGATGACTCCTACGAGCAGTACTTC. It encodes CASRGGDDSYEQYF.

This clone was detected only once. This chain joins TRBV9 and TRBJ1-6, with 7 bases aligning to TRBD1. The CDR3 has 17 amino acids. J lost 6 bases, V lost 3 bases, and 12 bases had no gene match. In germline, CDR1 is SGDLS, CDR2 YYNGEE. This CDR3 is CASSAHFIGDSNSPLHF. The CDR3, as DNA: TGTGCCAGCAGCGCTCACTTCATTGGGGACAGTAATTCACCCCTCCACTTT.

CDR3 nucleotide sequence: TGTGCCAGCAGGCCACCAGGGGGTACCCCCTACGAGCAGTACTTC. It codes for CASRPPGGTPYEQYF. The V and J genes are TRBV28 and TRBJ2-7; TRBD1 matches 7 bases. From germline, CDR1 is MDHEN and CDR2 SYDVKM. This CDR3 has 15 amino acids. The J segment lost 2 bases and the V segment lost 6 bases, leaving 10 bases of the junction unmatched.

This clone was picked up one time. The DNA of the CDR3 is TGTGCCAGCAGTGTTAATCTTAATTCTGGAAACACCATATATTTT. The encoded protein is CASSVNLNSGNTIYF. The chain joins TRBV2 to TRBJ1-3; D unresolved. Per the germline V gene, CDR1 is SNHLY and CDR2 is FYNNEI. Trimming cost V 4 bases and J 1 base, with 11 bases left between them. The CDR3 length is 15 residues.

The chain carries TRBV6-2 or TRBV6-3 and TRBJ2-1; TRBD1 matches at 9 bases. J lost 6 bases, V lost 4 bases, and 7 bases had no gene match. CDR1 is MNHEY, CDR2 SVGEGT, per germline. CDR3 size: 15 residues. CDR3 in DNA: TGTGCCAGCAGTTCGCCGGGACAGGGACTCAATGAGCAGTTCTTC. Translated, it gives CASSSPGQGLNEQFF.

The chain links TRBV4-1 to TRBJ1-2; TRBD1 matches 11 bases. The ends lost 6 bases at V and 4 bases at J; junction bases unmatched: 13. Per germline, CDR1 MGHRA and CDR2 YSYEKL. The CDR3 runs to 17 residues. The CDR3 here is CASSYQTGQGAVYGYTF. CDR3 DNA sequence: TGCGCCAGCAGTTATCAGACCGGACAGGGGGCGGTCTATGGCTACACCTTC.

The rearrangement uses TRBV6-5 and TRBJ2-1, with D perhaps TRBD2 (5 bases). The CDR3 sequence is 12 residues long. V lost 4 bases, J lost 11 bases, and 12 bases lay in between. Germline V gene data show CDR1 as MNHEY and CDR2 as SVGAGI. CDR3 region: CASSFPLAKQFF. The CDR3 DNA follows: TGTGCCAGCAGTTTCCCTTTAGCGAAGCAGTTCTTC.